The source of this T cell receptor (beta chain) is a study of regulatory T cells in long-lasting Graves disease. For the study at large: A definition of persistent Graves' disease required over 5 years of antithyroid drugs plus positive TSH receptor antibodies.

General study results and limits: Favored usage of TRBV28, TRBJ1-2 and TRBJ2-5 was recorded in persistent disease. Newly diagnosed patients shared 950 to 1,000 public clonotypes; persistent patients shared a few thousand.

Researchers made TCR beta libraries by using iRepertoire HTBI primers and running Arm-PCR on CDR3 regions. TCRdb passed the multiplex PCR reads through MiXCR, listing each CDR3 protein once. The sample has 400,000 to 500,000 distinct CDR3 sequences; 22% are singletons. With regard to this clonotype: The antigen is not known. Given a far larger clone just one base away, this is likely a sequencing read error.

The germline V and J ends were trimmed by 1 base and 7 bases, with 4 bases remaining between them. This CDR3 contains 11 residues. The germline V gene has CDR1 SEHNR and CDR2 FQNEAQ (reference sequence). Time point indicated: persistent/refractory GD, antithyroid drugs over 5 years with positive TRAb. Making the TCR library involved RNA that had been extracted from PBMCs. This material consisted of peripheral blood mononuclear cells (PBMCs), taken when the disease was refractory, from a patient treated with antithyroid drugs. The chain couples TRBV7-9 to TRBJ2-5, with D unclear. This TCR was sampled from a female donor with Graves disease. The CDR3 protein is CASSLDGTQYF. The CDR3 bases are TGTGCCAGCAGCTTAGATGGGACCCAGTACTTC.